The TCR beta chain described here comes from a study of siplizumab effects on memory and regulatory T cells. Study observations and caveats: Proliferating Tregs taken from siplizumab cultures were not shown to have a confirmed suppressive function.

Sequencing was performed with immunoSEQ multiplex PCR; in TCRdb, only in-frame clones are kept and a portion is missing. The table shows about 100,000 clones, with roughly 94% occurring only once. Comments on this clone: Its specificity is not known.

Germline loops: CDR1 SQVTM, CDR2 ANQGSEA. This CDR3 region has 13 residues. V shed 4 bases and J shed 5 bases, with 14 bases lying between them. This TCR was sampled from a human donor in good health. The specimen sequenced was Tregs sorted from blood. This chain uses TRBV29-1 with TRBJ2-5; D ambiguous. The CDR3 region is CSVALEIGETQYF. The CDR3 nucleotides are TGCAGCGTTGCTCTAGAGATCGGGGAGACCCAGTACTTC.